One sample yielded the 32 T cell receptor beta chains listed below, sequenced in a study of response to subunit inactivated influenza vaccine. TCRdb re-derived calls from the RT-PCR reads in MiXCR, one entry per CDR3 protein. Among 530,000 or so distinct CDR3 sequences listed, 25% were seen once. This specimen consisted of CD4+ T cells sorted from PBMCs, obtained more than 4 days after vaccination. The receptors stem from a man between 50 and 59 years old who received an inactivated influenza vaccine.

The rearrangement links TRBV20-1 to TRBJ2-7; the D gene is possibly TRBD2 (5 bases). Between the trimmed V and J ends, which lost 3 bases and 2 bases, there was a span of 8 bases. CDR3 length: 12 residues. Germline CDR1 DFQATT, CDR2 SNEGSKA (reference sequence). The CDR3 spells CSASGEAYEQYF. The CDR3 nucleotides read TGCAGTGCTAGCGGGGAAGCCTACGAGCAGTACTTC.

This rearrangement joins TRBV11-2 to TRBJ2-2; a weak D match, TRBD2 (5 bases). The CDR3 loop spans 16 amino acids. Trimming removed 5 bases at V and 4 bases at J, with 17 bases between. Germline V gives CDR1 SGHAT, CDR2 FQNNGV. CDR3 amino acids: CASSPPLIAGTGELFF. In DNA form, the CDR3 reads TGTGCCAGCAGCCCCCCACTCATTGCGGGCACCGGGGAGCTGTTTTTT.

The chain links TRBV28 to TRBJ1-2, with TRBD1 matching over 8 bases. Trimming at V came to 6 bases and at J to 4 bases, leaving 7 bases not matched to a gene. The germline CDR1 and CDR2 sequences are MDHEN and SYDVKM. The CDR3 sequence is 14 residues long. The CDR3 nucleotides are TGTGCCAGCAGCTCACAGGGGGAAGGCTATGGCTACACCTTC. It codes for CASSSQGEGYGYTF.

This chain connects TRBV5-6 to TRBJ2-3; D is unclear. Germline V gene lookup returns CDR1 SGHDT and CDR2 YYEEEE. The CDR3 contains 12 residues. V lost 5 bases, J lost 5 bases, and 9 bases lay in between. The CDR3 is CASSFREDTQYF. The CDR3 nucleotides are TGTGCCAGCAGTTTCCGTGAAGATACGCAGTATTTT.

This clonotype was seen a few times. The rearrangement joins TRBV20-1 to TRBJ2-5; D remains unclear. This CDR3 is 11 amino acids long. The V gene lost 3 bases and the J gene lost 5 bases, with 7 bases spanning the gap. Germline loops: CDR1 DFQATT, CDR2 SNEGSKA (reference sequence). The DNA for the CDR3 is TGCAGTGCTAGCCTCGTGGAGACCCAGTACTTC. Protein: CSASLVETQYF.

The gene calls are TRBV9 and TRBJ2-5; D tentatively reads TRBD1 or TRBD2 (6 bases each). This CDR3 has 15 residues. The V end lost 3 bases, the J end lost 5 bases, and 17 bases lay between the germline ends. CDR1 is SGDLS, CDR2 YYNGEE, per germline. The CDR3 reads CASSALGGTTETQYF. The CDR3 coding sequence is TGTGCCAGCAGCGCCTTAGGGGGGACAACGGAGACCCAGTACTTC. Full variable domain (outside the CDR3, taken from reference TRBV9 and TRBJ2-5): DSGVTQTPKHLITATGQRVTLRCSPRSGDLSVYWYQQSLDQGLQFLIQYYNGEERAKGNILERFSAQQFPDLHSELNLSSLELGDSALYFCASSALGGTTETQYFGPGTRLLVL.

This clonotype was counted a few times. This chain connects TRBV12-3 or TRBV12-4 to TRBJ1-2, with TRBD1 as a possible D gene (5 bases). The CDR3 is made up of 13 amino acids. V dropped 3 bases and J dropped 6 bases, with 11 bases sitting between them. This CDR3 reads CASSFLSTDGYTF. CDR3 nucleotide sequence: TGTGCCAGCAGTTTCCTTTCGACAGATGGCTACACCTTC.

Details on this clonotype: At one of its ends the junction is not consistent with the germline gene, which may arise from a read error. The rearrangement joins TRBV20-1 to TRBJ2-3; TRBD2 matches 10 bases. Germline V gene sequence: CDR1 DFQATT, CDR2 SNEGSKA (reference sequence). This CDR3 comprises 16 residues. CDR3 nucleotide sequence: TGCTGTGCTAGAGATCGTCTAGCGGGAGCCACAGATACGCAGTATTTT. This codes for CCARDRLAGATDTQYF.

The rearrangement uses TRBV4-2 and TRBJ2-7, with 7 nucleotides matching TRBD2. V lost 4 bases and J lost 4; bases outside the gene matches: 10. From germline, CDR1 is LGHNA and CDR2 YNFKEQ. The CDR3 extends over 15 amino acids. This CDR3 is CASSRSGTTGYEQYF. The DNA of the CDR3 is TGTGCCAGCAGCCGATCCGGGACTACGGGGTACGAGCAGTACTTC.

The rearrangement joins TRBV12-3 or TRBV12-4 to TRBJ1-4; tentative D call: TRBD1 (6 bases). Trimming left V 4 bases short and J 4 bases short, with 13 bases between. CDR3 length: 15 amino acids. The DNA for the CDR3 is TGTGCCAGCAGTTACCTGACAGGATATAATGAAAAACTGTTTTTT. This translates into CASSYLTGYNEKLFF.

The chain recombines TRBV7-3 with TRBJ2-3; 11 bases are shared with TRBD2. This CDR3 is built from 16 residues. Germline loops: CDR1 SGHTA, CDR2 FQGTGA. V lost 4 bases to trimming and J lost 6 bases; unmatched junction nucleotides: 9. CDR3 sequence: CASSSGIAGGTDTQYF. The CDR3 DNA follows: TGTGCCAGCAGCTCCGGTATAGCGGGAGGGACGGATACGCAGTATTTT.

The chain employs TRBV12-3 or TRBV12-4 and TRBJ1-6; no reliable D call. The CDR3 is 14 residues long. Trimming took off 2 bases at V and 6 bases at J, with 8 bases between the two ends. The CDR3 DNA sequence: TGTGCCAGCAGTTTAAGACAAGTTAATTCACCCCTCCACTTT. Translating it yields CASSLRQVNSPLHF.

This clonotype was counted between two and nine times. As DNA, the CDR3 is TGTGCCAGCAGTTTAGCGTCGTCAGGGCTCTCTGGAAACACCATATATTTT. It is translated as CASSLASSGLSGNTIYF. The V call is TRBV12-3 or TRBV12-4, the J call TRBJ1-3, with a possible D match to TRBD1 (5 bases). The CDR3 totals 17 residues. V lost 0 bases and J 0 bases, leaving 12 bases between the germline ends.

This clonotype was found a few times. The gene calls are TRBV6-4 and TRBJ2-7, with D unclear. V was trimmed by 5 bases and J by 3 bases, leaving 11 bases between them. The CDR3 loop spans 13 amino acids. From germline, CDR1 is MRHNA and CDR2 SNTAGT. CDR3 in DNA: TGTGCCAGCAGTAAGGGAAGAAACTACGAGCAGTACTTC. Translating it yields CASSKGRNYEQYF.

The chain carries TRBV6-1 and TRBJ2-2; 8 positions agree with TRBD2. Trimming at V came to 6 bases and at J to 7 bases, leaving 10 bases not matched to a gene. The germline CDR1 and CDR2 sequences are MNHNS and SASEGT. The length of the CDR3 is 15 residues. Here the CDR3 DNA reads TGTGCCAGCAGGGACAGAGCGGGAGTTGACGGGGAGCTGTTTTTT. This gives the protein CASRDRAGVDGELFF.

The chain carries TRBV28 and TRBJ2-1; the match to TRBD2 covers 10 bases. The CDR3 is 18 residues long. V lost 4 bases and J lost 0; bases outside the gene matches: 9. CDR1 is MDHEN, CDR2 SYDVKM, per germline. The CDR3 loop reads CASSSGLAVRSSYNEQFF. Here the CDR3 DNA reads TGTGCCAGCAGTTCAGGACTAGCGGTGCGGAGCTCCTACAATGAGCAGTTCTTC.

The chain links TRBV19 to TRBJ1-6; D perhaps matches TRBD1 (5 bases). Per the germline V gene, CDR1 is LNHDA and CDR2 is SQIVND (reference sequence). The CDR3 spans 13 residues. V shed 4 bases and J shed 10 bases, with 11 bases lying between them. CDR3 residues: CASSTRDASPLHF. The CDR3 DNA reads TGTGCCAGTAGTACGCGGGACGCATCACCCCTCCACTTT. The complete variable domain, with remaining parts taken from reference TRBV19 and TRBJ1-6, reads DGGITQSPKYLFRKEGQNVTLSCEQNLNHDAMYWYRQDPGQGLRLIYYSQIVNDFQKGDIAEGYSVSREKKESFPLTVTSAQKNPTAFYLCASSTRDASPLHFGNGTRLTVT.

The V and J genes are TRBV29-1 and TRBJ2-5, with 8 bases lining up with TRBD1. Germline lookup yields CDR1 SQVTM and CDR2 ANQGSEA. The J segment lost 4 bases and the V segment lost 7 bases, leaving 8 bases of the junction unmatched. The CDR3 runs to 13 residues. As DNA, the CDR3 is TGCAGCGCCAGGGGGCTTTATCGAGAGACCCAGTACTTC. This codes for CSARGLYRETQYF.

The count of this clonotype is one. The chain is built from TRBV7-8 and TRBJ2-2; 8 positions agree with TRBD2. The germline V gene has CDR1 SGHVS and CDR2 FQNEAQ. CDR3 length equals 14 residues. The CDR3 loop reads CANGLTSGTGELFF. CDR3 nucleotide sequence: TGTGCGAACGGGTTAACTAGCGGCACCGGGGAGCTGTTTTTT.

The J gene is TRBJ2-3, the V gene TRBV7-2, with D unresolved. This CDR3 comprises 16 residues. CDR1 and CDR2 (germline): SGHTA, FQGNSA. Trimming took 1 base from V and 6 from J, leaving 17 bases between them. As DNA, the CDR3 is TGTGCCAGCAGCTTAGGGCCTCTACCCGTGGGGGATACGCAGTATTTT. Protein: CASSLGPLPVGDTQYF.

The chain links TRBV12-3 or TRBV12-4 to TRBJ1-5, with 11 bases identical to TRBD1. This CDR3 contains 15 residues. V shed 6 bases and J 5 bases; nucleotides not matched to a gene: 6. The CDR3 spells CASRRDRGFYQPQHF. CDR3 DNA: TGTGCCAGCAGAAGGGACAGGGGGTTTTATCAGCCCCAGCATTTT.

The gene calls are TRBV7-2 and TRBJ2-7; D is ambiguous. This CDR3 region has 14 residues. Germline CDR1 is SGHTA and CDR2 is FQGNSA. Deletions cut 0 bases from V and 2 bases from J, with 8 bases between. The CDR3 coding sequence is TGTGCCAGCAGCTTAGCCTACAGCGCCTACGAGCAGTACTTC. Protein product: CASSLAYSAYEQYF.

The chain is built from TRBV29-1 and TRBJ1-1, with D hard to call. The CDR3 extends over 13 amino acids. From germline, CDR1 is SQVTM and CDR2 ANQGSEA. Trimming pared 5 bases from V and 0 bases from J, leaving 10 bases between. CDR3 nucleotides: TGCAGCGTTAGCGTGGAGGTGAACACTGAAGCTTTCTTT. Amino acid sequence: CSVSVEVNTEAFF.

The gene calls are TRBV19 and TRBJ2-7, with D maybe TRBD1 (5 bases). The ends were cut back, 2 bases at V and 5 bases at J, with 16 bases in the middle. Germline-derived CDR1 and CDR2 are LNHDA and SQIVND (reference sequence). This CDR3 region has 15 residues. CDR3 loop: CASSIRGQASNEQYF. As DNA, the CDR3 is TGTGCCAGTAGTATAAGGGGCCAGGCATCGAACGAGCAGTACTTC.

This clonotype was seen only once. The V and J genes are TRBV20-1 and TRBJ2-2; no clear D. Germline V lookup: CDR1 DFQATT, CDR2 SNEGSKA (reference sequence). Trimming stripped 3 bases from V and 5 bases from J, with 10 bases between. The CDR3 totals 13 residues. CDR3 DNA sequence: TGCAGTGCTAGTCTCTGGGGTACCGGGGAGCTGTTTTTT. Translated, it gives CSASLWGTGELFF.

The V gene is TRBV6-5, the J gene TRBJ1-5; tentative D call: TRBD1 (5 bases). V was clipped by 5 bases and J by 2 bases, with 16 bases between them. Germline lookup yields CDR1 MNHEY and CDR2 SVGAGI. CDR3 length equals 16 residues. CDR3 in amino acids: CASSRTRGEGNQPQHF. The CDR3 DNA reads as TGTGCCAGCAGTCGCACTCGGGGGGAAGGCAATCAGCCCCAGCATTTT.

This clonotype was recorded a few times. DNA of the CDR3: TGTGCCAGCAGCTTAGTAGCGTACGTTTTCAATGAGCAGTTCTTC. Encoded protein: CASSLVAYVFNEQFF. J is TRBJ2-1 and V is TRBV7-8; possible D gene TRBD2, 5 bases. Germline V gene sequence: CDR1 SGHVS, CDR2 FQNEAQ. The CDR3 is 15 residues long. Trimming took off 1 base at V and 6 bases at J, with 13 bases between the two ends.

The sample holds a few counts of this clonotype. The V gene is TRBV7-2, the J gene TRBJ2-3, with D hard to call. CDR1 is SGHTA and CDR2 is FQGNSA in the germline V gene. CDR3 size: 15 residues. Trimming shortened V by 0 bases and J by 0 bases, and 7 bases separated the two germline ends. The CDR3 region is CASSLAGISTDTQYF. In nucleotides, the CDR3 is TGTGCCAGCAGCTTAGCAGGGATAAGCACAGATACGCAGTATTTT.

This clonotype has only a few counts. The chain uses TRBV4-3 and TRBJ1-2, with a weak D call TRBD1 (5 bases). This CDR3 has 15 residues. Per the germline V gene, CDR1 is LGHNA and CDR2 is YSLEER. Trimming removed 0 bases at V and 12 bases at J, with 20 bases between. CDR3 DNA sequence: TGCGCCAGCAGCCAAGATTTTAGGGGAGACAGCCACAACACCTTC. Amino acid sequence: CASSQDFRGDSHNTF.

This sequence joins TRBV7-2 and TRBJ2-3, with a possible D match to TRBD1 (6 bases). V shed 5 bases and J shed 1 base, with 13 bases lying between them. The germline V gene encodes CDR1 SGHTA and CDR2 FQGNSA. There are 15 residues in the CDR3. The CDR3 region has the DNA TGTGCCAGCAGCGACAAGGGGGTTCGCACAGATACGCAGTATTTT. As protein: CASSDKGVRTDTQYF.

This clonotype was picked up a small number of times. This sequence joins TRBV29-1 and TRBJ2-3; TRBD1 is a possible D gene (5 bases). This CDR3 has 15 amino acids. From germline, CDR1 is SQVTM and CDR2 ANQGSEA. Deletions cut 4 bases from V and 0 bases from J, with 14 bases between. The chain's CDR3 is CSVGSGHLSTDTQYF. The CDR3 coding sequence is TGCAGCGTTGGATCCGGACACCTTAGCACAGATACGCAGTATTTT.

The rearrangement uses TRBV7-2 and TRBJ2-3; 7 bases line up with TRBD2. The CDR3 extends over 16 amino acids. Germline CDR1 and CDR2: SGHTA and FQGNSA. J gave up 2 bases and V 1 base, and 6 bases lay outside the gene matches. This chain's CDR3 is CASSLVGTTNTDTQYF. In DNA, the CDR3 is TGTGCCAGCAGCTTAGTAGGGACTACGAACACAGATACGCAGTATTTT. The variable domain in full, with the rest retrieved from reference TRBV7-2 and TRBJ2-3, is GAGVSQSPSNKVTEKGKDVELRCDPISGHTALYWYRQSLGQGLEFLIYFQGNSAPDKSGLPSDRFSAERTGGSVSTLTIQRTQQEDSAVYLCASSLVGTTNTDTQYFGPGTRLTVL.